The clone carrying this T cell receptor beta chain was detected once. The sample originates from a study of blood T cell repertoires in COVID-19. Study at large: T cells, B-cell-depleted T cells, or PBMCs supplied cDNA or gDNA.

CDR3 size: 14 residues. Deletions cut 4 bases from V and 7 bases from J, with 14 bases between. From germline, CDR1 is SGHRS and CDR2 YFSETQ. Authors' processing steps: Researchers report that nucleated cell counts were estimated from reference gene primer amplification. Profiled with immunoSEQ multiplex PCR; TCRdb holds only in-frame clones, not every one. That table furnishes V, J and clone size, whereas the DNA furnished D and trimming. This sample has around 72,000 clones; about four fifths occur once, and the top ten carry 20% to 25%. The source material was peripheral blood. This TCR was sampled from a woman in her seventies with acute or convalescent COVID-19. The chain uses TRBV5-1 and TRBJ1-4; maybe TRBD1 (6 bases). CDR3 bases: TGCGCCAGCAGCCTTGGACAGATGGGTGAAAAACTGTTTTTT. It is translated as CASSLGQMGEKLFF.